These T cell receptor beta chains were read from a single sample in a study of cytotoxic CD8 clonotypes in ibrutinib-treated CLL. Data came from immunoSEQ multiplex PCR; TCRdb stores just in-frame clones and leaves some out. Among around 200,000 clones listed, 79% were seen once. Here the sequenced sample was PBMCs, taken after 12 months of ibrutinib treatment. The source is a human donor with chronic lymphocytic leukemia. Each CDR3 is given with its conserved first and last residue. Fields, in order: V gene, J gene, clone size, CDR3 protein. Expanded clones get a size class; other rows say once, few or many, or leave the size out.

v_gene: TRBV19
j_gene: TRBJ1-2
abundance: .
CDR3aa: CASSATQNYGYTF

v_gene: TRBV4-2
j_gene: TRBJ1-1
abundance: .
CDR3aa: CASSQHRGDGLTEAFF

v_gene: TRBV5-1
j_gene: TRBJ2-1
abundance: .
CDR3aa: CASSSTGFNEQFF

v_gene: TRBV5-1
j_gene: TRBJ1-2
abundance: few
CDR3aa: CASTRDSGGYYGYTF

v_gene: TRBV4-1
j_gene: TRBJ1-5
abundance: .
CDR3aa: CASSQDFRDDQPQHF

v_gene: TRBV6-5
j_gene: TRBJ2-5
abundance: .
CDR3aa: CASSRLGYETQYF

v_gene: TRBV28
j_gene: TRBJ1-1
abundance: .
CDR3aa: CASSPQYTEAFF

v_gene: TRBV28
j_gene: TRBJ2-1
abundance: .
CDR3aa: CATGQGAYNEQFF

v_gene: TRBV13
j_gene: TRBJ2-2
abundance: .
CDR3aa: CASSRSSGTGSAGELFF

v_gene: TRBV27
j_gene: TRBJ1-1
abundance: .
CDR3aa: CASSLWENTEAFF

v_gene: TRBV21-1
j_gene: TRBJ2-5
abundance: .
CDR3aa: CASSKDRILTRTIGGSEGETQYF

v_gene: TRBV5-1
j_gene: TRBJ2-1
abundance: .
CDR3aa: CASNRGYNEQFF

v_gene: TRBV15
j_gene: TRBJ2-1
abundance: .
CDR3aa: CATSRDSTLAANNEQFF

v_gene: TRBV9
j_gene: TRBJ1-6
abundance: .
CDR3aa: CASSVGLAPYNSPLHF

v_gene: TRBV11-2
j_gene: TRBJ2-3
abundance: .
CDR3aa: CASSLEGGALPTDTQYF

v_gene: TRBV18
j_gene: TRBJ2-1
abundance: .
CDR3aa: CASSPPPGQRGSYNEQFF

v_gene: TRBV5-5
j_gene: TRBJ2-7
abundance: .
CDR3aa: CASSSGDSYEQYF

v_gene: TRBV5-3
j_gene: TRBJ2-1
abundance: few
CDR3aa: CARSLVLAGVHEQFF

v_gene: TRBV6-5
j_gene: TRBJ2-7
abundance: .
CDR3aa: CASSHGTGVGEQYF

v_gene: TRBV5-1
j_gene: TRBJ2-1
abundance: .
CDR3aa: CASRPQRGRYNEQFF

v_gene: TRBV5-1
j_gene: TRBJ2-6
abundance: few
CDR3aa: CASSLGGGSGANVLTF

v_gene: TRBV5-1
j_gene: TRBJ1-5
abundance: .
CDR3aa: CASSLAGASNQPQHF

v_gene: TRBV18
j_gene: TRBJ2-7
abundance: once
CDR3aa: CASSPVREAYEQYF

v_gene: TRBV11-2
j_gene: TRBJ2-2
abundance: once
CDR3aa: CASRLGAIGTGELFF

v_gene: TRBV6-5
j_gene: TRBJ1-6
abundance: few
CDR3aa: CASSYSAGTGRSPLHF

v_gene: TRBV4-2
j_gene: TRBJ1-2
abundance: .
CDR3aa: CASSQGGTTSDGYTF

v_gene: TRBV28
j_gene: TRBJ1-2
abundance: .
CDR3aa: CASSTRKGPFVPSSYGYTF

v_gene: TRBV7-9
j_gene: TRBJ2-6
abundance: .
CDR3aa: CASSLRKTGSGANVLTF

v_gene: TRBV7-8
j_gene: TRBJ2-5
abundance: .
CDR3aa: CASSLGKLNQETQYF

v_gene: TRBV28
j_gene: TRBJ2-2
abundance: .
CDR3aa: CASSLVPGRNTGELFF

v_gene: TRBV6-5
j_gene: TRBJ2-7
abundance: .
CDR3aa: CASSYSGQGGYEQYF

v_gene: TRBV27
j_gene: TRBJ1-1
abundance: .
CDR3aa: CASSFRLRKSNTEAFF

v_gene: TRBV19
j_gene: TRBJ2-1
abundance: .
CDR3aa: CASSIGQTHNEQFF

v_gene: TRBV6-1
j_gene: TRBJ2-1
abundance: .
CDR3aa: CASSEDSTTYNEQFF

v_gene: TRBV28
j_gene: TRBJ2-7
abundance: .
CDR3aa: CASDGTGSDEQYF

v_gene: TRBV6-1
j_gene: TRBJ2-1
abundance: once
CDR3aa: CASRDRTTLKEQFF

v_gene: TRBV7-7
j_gene: TRBJ2-1
abundance: .
CDR3aa: CASSKGLAGDEQFF

v_gene: TRBV10-1
j_gene: TRBJ2-5
abundance: .
CDR3aa: CASSHGRALETQYF

v_gene: TRBV5-1
j_gene: TRBJ2-2
abundance: .
CDR3aa: CASRLAGGPGTGELFF

v_gene: TRBV4-2
j_gene: TRBJ2-7
abundance: .
CDR3aa: CASSPTPLPAYEQYF

v_gene: TRBV7-3
j_gene: TRBJ1-2
abundance: .
CDR3aa: CASSPIPGGYGYTF

v_gene: TRBV4-1
j_gene: TRBJ1-1
abundance: .
CDR3aa: CASITPGGTEAFF

v_gene: TRBV5-1
j_gene: TRBJ2-7
abundance: .
CDR3aa: CASSLVGAETYEQYF

v_gene: TRBV5-1
j_gene: TRBJ2-7
abundance: .
CDR3aa: CASSLGGNRDEQYF

v_gene: TRBV25-1
j_gene: TRBJ2-3
abundance: once
CDR3aa: CASSGAVSTDTQYF